The clone carrying this T cell receptor (beta chain) was observed a few times. Its antigen is as yet unknown. The data were obtained in a study of OX40 agonist ivuxolimab in advanced cancers. In the study overall: Patients enrolled in dose escalation were diagnosed with hepatocellular carcinoma, melanoma, renal cell or head and neck cancer. Two cutaneous melanoma patients and one hepatocellular carcinoma patient, three in all, had partial responses. Findings and limits, study-wide: Expanded peripheral T cell antigen specificity was not determined.

The data were produced by immunoSEQ multiplex PCR, yet TCRdb's version contains in-frame clones alone and is incomplete. Of approximately 60,000 clones in the sample, over 80% were seen once. Material: CD4+ or CD8+ T cells sorted from blood, obtained in a trial of the OX40 agonist ivuxolimab. This clonotype originated in an adult with an advanced solid tumor such as melanoma, head and neck, liver or kidney cancer.

CDR3 region: CASSQSRISPSGRGGANVLTF. The CDR3 DNA is TGCGCCAGCAGTCAATCGAGAATATCTCCTAGCGGGAGGGGCGGGGCCAACGTCCTGACTTTC. The chain joins TRBV23-1 to TRBJ2-6; 12 bases align to TRBD2. TRBV23-1 has ORF status, its function being uncertain. The V and J ends lost 0 bases and 4 bases, in that order; junction bases with no gene match: 13. There are 21 residues in the CDR3.